Listed here is a single T cell receptor (beta chain). Its specificity is unknown. This entry belongs to a study of cytomegalovirus exposure and HLA in healthy donors. Study-wide findings and caveats: An analysis was carried out at a later point. It showed that HLA-associated TCR beta chains were more clonally expanded than equally common non-associated chains. Follow-up analysis seemed to connect common viral pathogens with several of the most significant clusters identified.

From germline, CDR1 is SGHRS and CDR2 YFSETQ. The length of the CDR3 is 14 residues. Trimming left V 0 bases short and J 0 bases short, with 5 bases between. PCR amplification relied on 60 Vbeta primers (plus 13 Jbeta primers). TCRdb keeps only in-frame clones here, not all; method: immunoSEQ multiplex PCR. The data hold some 110,000 clones, with approximately 83% observed a single time. The source of this sequence is a man aged 18 to 30 in good health and CMV-seronegative. This rearrangement joins TRBV5-1 to TRBJ2-3; D is uncertain. Sequencing input: PBMCs. The CDR3: CASSLGGSTDTQYF. The CDR3 nucleotides are TGCGCCAGCAGCTTGGGCGGAAGCACAGATACGCAGTATTTT.